The 27 T cell receptor beta chains presented below share a single source sample, sequenced in a study of monozygotic twins with inflammatory bowel disease (dated by TCRdb to between 2017 and 2020). Library preparation employed 5' RACE. Sequencing took place on an Illumina HiSeq 2500. The reads underwent TCRdb reprocessing, giving one record for each CDR3 protein sequence and no DNA. The sample's records list about 300,000 distinct CDR3 sequences. The ten largest clones add up to 5.6% of the sample. The sequencing sample was made of blood. These receptors were collected from a human donor with ulcerative colitis or Crohn's disease, or a healthy co-twin of an affected twin (not recorded which).

The V and J genes are TRBV18 and TRBJ2-1; TCRdb names TRBD1, which stays unverified in the absence of DNA. Germline assignment: CDR1 KGHSH and CDR2 LQKENI. This CDR3 is built from 16 residues. The CDR3 loop reads CASSPSQGAVHNEQFF.

The rearrangement joins TRBV7-2 to TRBJ2-2; the TCRdb D gene call, TRBD2, has no DNA to confirm it. CDR3 length equals 15 residues. The germline V gene encodes CDR1 SGHTA and CDR2 FQGNSA. The CDR3 loop is CASMAGLAGSGELFF.

This sequence joins TRBV10-1 and TRBJ2-1; TCRdb proposes TRBD1, but this gene call is untestable without DNA. From germline, CDR1 is WNHNN and CDR2 SYGVQD (reference sequence). This CDR3 comprises 17 residues. CDR3 sequence reads: CASSEVLGQGMVNEQFF.

This chain's CDR3 is CASSHDSFWQYF. The chain carries TRBV7-9 and TRBJ2-7; TCRdb designates TRBD1, a call that cannot be tested without DNA. The V gene's germline CDR1 is SEHNR and CDR2 FQNEAQ (reference sequence). The CDR3 has 12 amino acids.

The V call is TRBV18, the J call TRBJ2-1. CDR1 is KGHSH and CDR2 is LQKENI in the germline V gene. This CDR3 is built from 15 residues. CDR3: CASSSNLARHNEQFF. Full variable domain (outside the CDR3, taken from reference TRBV18 and TRBJ2-1): NAGVMQNPRHLVRRRGQEARLRCSPMKGHSHVYWYRQLPEEGLKFMVYLQKENIIDESGMPKERFSAEFPKEGPSILRIQQVVRGDSAAYFCASSSNLARHNEQFFGPGTRLTVL.

V and J are TRBV3-1 and TRBJ2-1; no DNA is available, so the TRBD2 call from TCRdb remains unchecked. The CDR3 length is 15 residues. CDR1 and CDR2 from the germline V gene are LGHDT and YNNKEL (reference sequence). The CDR3 is CASSWRTSGVGEQFF.

The chain is built from TRBV19 and TRBJ2-1; TCRdb's D gene call, TRBD2, goes unchecked for lack of DNA. Germline loops: CDR1 LNHDA, CDR2 SQIVND (reference sequence). The length of the CDR3 is 17 residues. This CDR3 is CASSKDRAESSYNEQFF.

The rearrangement links TRBV11-2 to TRBJ2-1; TCRdb reports TRBD1, a call that lacks DNA to check it against. The CDR3 runs to 15 residues. The germline V gene has CDR1 SGHAT and CDR2 FQNNGV. CDR3 amino acids: CASSLGTGPYNEQFF.

This chain joins TRBV28 and TRBJ2-3. This CDR3 is built from 15 residues. Looked up from germline, CDR1 is MDHEN and CDR2 is SYDVKM. CDR3 in amino acids: CASKVVFGRTDTQYF.

This chain links TRBV7-3 with TRBJ1-6. This CDR3 region has 13 residues. Germline lookup yields CDR1 SGHTA and CDR2 FQGTGA. The CDR3 region is CASSLNKGSPLHF. Drawing the rest from reference TRBV7-3 and TRBJ1-6, the complete variable domain is GAGVSQTPSNKVTEKGKYVELRCDPISGHTALYWYRQSLGQGPEFLIYFQGTGAADDSGLPNDRFFAVRPEGSVSTLKIQRTERGDSAVYLCASSLNKGSPLHFGNGTRLTVT.

The chain is built from TRBV11-3 and TRBJ2-3. In germline, CDR1 is SGHNT, CDR2 YENEEA. This CDR3 contains 13 residues. The CDR3 sequence: CASSLATTDTQYF.

The rearrangement links TRBV27 to TRBJ1-1; the D gene TCRdb calls, TRBD1, cannot be checked with no DNA. The CDR3 loop spans 14 amino acids. Germline assignment: CDR1 MNHEY and CDR2 SMNVEV (reference sequence). CDR3 amino acids: CASSFWGQNTEAFF.

V and J are TRBV30 and TRBJ2-7; TCRdb's assignment of TRBD1 cannot be checked, as there is no DNA. Germline lookup yields CDR1 GTSNPN and CDR2 SVGIG (reference sequence). The CDR3 covers 11 residues. The CDR3 sequence is CAWNNRGEQYF.

The gene calls are TRBV7-2 and TRBJ2-5; the TCRdb D gene call, TRBD2, has no DNA to confirm it. The V gene's germline CDR1 is SGHTA and CDR2 FQGNSA. This CDR3 region has 17 residues. This chain's CDR3 is CASSLALAGGYQETQYF.

This chain connects TRBV19 to TRBJ2-1; TCRdb proposes TRBD2, but this gene call is untestable without DNA. From germline, CDR1 is LNHDA and CDR2 SQIVND (reference sequence). CDR3 size: 14 residues. CDR3 in amino acids: CASSRLATYNEQFF.

J is TRBJ2-3 and V is TRBV29-1; no DNA is available, so the TRBD1 call from TCRdb remains unchecked. The germline gives CDR1 SQVTM, CDR2 ANQGSEA. This CDR3 is built from 13 residues. CDR3 region: CSVDWGDTFTQYF.

The rearrangement joins TRBV4-2 to TRBJ1-4; TCRdb outputs TRBD1, but without DNA this stays unchecked. The CDR3 sequence is 13 residues long. CDR1 is LGHNA and CDR2 is YNFKEQ in the germline V gene. This CDR3 is CASAGQTNEKLFF.

The chain recombines TRBV5-1 with TRBJ2-1; the TRBD2 assignment by TCRdb is unverifiable without DNA. This CDR3 is built from 15 residues. The germline CDR1 and CDR2 sequences are SGHRS and YFSETQ. CDR3 amino acids: CASSRLAGGADEQFF.

V is TRBV25-1 and J is TRBJ1-2; TCRdb picks TRBD1, but there is no DNA to check that call. The CDR3 has 14 residues. Germline-derived CDR1 and CDR2 are MGHDK and SYGVNS. The chain's CDR3 is CASSHWGGDYGYTF.

The chain combines TRBV6-5 with TRBJ2-2; TCRdb reports TRBD1, a call that lacks DNA to check it against. Germline V gene lookup returns CDR1 MNHEY and CDR2 SVGAGI. CDR3 size: 13 residues. CDR3 region: CASKRQGTGELFF.

The chain carries TRBV7-2 and TRBJ2-3; TCRdb gives TRBD2 as the D gene, but with no DNA this cannot be confirmed. The length of the CDR3 is 14 residues. Germline CDR1 and CDR2: SGHTA and FQGNSA. The chain's CDR3 is CASSRGGGWDTQYF.

V and J are TRBV7-2 and TRBJ1-2; TCRdb returns TRBD1, unconfirmable since there is no DNA. Looked up from germline, CDR1 is SGHTA and CDR2 is FQGNSA. The CDR3 is made up of 15 amino acids. This CDR3 is CASSLRPTGDIGYTF.

The CDR3 sequence: CASSHKGRDTEAFF. The chain links TRBV3-1 to TRBJ1-1. The CDR3 runs to 14 residues. Germline loops: CDR1 LGHDT, CDR2 YNNKEL (reference sequence).

This chain uses TRBV18 with TRBJ2-1; TCRdb designates TRBD1, a call that cannot be tested without DNA. The CDR3 is 14 residues long. Germline-derived CDR1 and CDR2 are KGHSH and LQKENI. This CDR3 is CASSPLTDNNEQFF.

The chain has TRBV12-3 or TRBV12-4 and TRBJ2-5. The CDR3 length is 11 residues. The CDR3 spells CASSKSSAQYF.

V is TRBV18 and J is TRBJ2-1. CDR3 length: 12 amino acids. Germline loops: CDR1 KGHSH, CDR2 LQKENI. CDR3 residues: CASSRVGNEQFF. The full variable domain, completed using reference TRBV18 and TRBJ2-1, is NAGVMQNPRHLVRRRGQEARLRCSPMKGHSHVYWYRQLPEEGLKFMVYLQKENIIDESGMPKERFSAEFPKEGPSILRIQQVVRGDSAAYFCASSRVGNEQFFGPGTRLTVL.

V is TRBV6-2 or TRBV6-3 and J is TRBJ2-7; TCRdb outputs TRBD2, but without DNA this stays unchecked. This CDR3 is built from 14 residues. CDR1 is MNHEY and CDR2 is SVGEGT in the germline V gene. CDR3 amino acids: CASSYTSGALEQYF.